These T cell receptor beta chains were read from a single sample in a study of T-cell reconstitution after alpha-beta-depleted transplantation in children. TCRdb independently ran MiXCR on the PCR reads; one entry per CDR3 protein. The sample records over 450,000 distinct CDR3 sequences, roughly a tenth being singletons. This specimen consisted of PBMCs, obtained before TCRalphabeta/CD19-depleted stem cell transplant. The source is a child aged 2-15 years with inherited bone marrow failure, due to receive a stem cell transplant. The CDR3 runs from the conserved cysteine through the conserved F or W. Some rows have no size entry. The others give once, few or many, or a class for an expanded clone.

size	length	J	V	CDR3
many	14	TRBJ1-5	TRBV12-3/TRBV12-4	CASRGTGWNQPQHF
few	16	TRBJ2-1	TRBV28	CASSPRFGQGNNEQFF
many	19	TRBJ2-7	TRBV13	CASSLALGSGTGYSYEQYF
many	15	TRBJ2-1	TRBV30	CAWRKLLSSYNEQFF
many	13	TRBJ2-5	TRBV10-3	CAISEFQWETQYF
few	13	TRBJ2-7	TRBV19	CASSDRTGDEQYF
many	12	TRBJ2-1	TRBV5-1	CASSQGLGEQFF
many	14	TRBJ2-7	TRBV6-5	CASSYRDATYEQYF
many	11	TRBJ2-1	TRBV29-1	CSVARGNEQFF
NA	16	TRBJ2-1	TRBV18	CASSPGRDNSYNEQFF
many	15	TRBJ2-1	TRBV6-2/TRBV6-3	CASSYLATAGNEQFF
many	13	TRBJ1-1	TRBV7-9	CASSSQPIPEAFF
many	12	TRBJ2-2	TRBV20-1	CSPARDTGELFF
NA	16	TRBJ2-7	TRBV11-2	CASSLEIRRVSYEQYF
many	15	TRBJ2-7	TRBV7-8	CASSLLEGTSYEQYF